This T cell receptor beta chain was captured by sequencing in a study of T cell clones after liver transplantation. Study background: Liver transplant recipients had immunosuppression withdrawal attempted within 2 years.

Data came from immunoSEQ multiplex PCR; TCRdb stores just in-frame clones and leaves some out. The sample shows approximately 50,000 clones, 55% to 75% of them seen only once. V was pared by 11 bases and J by 7 bases, with 10 bases of the junction left unmatched. CDR3 size: 13 residues. Germline-derived CDR1 and CDR2 are MNHNS and SASEGT. The sequence derives from a human patient who received a liver transplant. These T cells may partly come from the graft donor. Material: CD4+ T cells from blood, obtained less than 70 months after liver transplant. The chain uses TRBV6-1 and TRBJ1-5; TRBD1 matches 8 bases. The CDR3 bases are TGTGCCGGTCGCAGGGGGCGCGGGCAGCCCCAGCATTTT. Protein product: CAGRRGRGQPQHF.